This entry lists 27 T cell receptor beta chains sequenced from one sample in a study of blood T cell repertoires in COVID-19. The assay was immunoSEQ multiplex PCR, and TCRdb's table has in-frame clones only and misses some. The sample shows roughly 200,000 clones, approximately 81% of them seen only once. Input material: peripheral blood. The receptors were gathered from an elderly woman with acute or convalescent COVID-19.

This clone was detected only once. The CDR3 nucleotides are TGTGCCAGCAGCCCCAGGGTCCCCGGGGGCTACACCTTC. It is translated as CASSPRVPGGYTF. The chain links TRBV28 to TRBJ1-2; tentatively, D is TRBD1 (5 bases). This CDR3 comprises 13 residues. Per the germline V gene, CDR1 is MDHEN and CDR2 is SYDVKM. V was clipped by 6 bases and J by 8 bases, with 16 bases between them.

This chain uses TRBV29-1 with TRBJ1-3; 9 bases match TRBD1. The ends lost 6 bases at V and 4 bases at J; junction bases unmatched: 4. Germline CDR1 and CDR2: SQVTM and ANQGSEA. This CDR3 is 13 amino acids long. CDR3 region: CSVLGQGGNTIYF. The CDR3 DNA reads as TGCAGCGTACTAGGACAGGGGGGAAACACCATATATTTT.

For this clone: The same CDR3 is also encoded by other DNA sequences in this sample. The CDR3 DNA reads TGCGCCAGCAGCTTGGCCGGGACTAGCGGTCAAGAGACCCAGTACTTC. Protein sequence: CASSLAGTSGQETQYF. This chain joins TRBV5-1 and TRBJ2-5; TRBD2 matches 11 bases. Per the germline V gene, CDR1 is SGHRS and CDR2 is YFSETQ. J was trimmed by 2 bases and V by 0 bases; bases with no gene match: 3. This CDR3 has 16 amino acids.

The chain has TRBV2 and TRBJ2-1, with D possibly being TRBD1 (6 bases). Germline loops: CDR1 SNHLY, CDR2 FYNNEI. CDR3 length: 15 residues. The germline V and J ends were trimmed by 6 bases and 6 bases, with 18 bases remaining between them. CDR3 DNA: TGTGCCAGCAGACGTAATCAGGGGACCAGCAATGAGCAGTTCTTC. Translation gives CASRRNQGTSNEQFF.

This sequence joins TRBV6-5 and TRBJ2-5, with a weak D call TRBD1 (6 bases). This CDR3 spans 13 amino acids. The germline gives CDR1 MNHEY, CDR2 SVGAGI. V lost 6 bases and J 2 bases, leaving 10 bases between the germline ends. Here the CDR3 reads CASSPQGQETQYF. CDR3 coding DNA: TGTGCCAGCAGCCCACAGGGTCAAGAGACCCAGTACTTC.

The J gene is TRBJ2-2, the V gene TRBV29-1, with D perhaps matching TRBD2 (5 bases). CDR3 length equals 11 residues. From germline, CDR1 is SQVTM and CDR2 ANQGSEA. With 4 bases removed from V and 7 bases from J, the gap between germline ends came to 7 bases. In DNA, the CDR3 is TGCAGCGTTGTCCGGGGCGGGGAGCTGTTTTTT. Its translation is CSVVRGGELFF.

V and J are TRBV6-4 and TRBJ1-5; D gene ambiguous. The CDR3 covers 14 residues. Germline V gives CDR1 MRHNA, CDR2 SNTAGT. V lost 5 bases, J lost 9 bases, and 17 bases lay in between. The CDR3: CASSPAPLSGPQHF. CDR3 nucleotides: TGTGCCAGCAGTCCGGCCCCTCTTAGCGGGCCCCAGCATTTT.

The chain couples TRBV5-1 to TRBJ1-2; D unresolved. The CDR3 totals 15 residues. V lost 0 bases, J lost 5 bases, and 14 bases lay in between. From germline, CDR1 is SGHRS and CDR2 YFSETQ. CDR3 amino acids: CASSLATQAAYGYTF. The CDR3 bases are TGCGCCAGCAGCTTGGCCACCCAGGCCGCGTATGGCTACACCTTC.

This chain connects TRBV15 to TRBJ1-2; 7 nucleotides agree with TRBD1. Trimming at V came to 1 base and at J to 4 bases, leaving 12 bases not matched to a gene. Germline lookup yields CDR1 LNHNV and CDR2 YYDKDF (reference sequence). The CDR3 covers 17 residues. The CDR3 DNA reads TGTGCCACCAGCAGAGGGCACCTTGACAGGGTTAGCTATGGCTACACCTTC. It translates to CATSRGHLDRVSYGYTF.

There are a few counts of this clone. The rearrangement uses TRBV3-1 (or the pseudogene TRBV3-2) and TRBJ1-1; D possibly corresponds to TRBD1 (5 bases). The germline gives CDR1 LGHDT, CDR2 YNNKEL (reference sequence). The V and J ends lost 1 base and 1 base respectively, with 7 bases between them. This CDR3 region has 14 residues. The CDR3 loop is CASSQGGENTEAFF. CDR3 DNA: TGTGCCAGCAGCCAAGGGGGCGAGAACACTGAAGCTTTCTTT.

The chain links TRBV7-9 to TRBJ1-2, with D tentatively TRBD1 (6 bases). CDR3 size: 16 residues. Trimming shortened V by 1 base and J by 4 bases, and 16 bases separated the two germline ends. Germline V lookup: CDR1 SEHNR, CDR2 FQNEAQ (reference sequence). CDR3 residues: CASSLGGHPRGYGYTF. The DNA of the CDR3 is TGTGCCAGCAGCTTAGGGGGCCATCCCAGGGGCTATGGCTACACCTTC.

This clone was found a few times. The CDR3 spells CSGGTSGGYEQYF. CDR3 bases: TGCAGCGGCGGGACTAGCGGGGGGTACGAGCAGTACTTC. The gene calls are TRBV29-1 and TRBJ2-7; 15 bases map to TRBD2. Germline V CDR1 and CDR2: SQVTM, ANQGSEA. CDR3 size: 13 residues. Germline trimming cut 7 bases from V and 4 bases from J; bases unmatched to any gene: 2.

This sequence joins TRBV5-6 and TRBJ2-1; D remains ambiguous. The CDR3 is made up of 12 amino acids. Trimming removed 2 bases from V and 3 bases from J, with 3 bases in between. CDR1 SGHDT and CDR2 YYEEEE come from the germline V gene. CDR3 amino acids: CASSFSYNEQFF. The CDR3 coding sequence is TGTGCCAGCAGCTTCAGCTACAATGAGCAGTTCTTC.

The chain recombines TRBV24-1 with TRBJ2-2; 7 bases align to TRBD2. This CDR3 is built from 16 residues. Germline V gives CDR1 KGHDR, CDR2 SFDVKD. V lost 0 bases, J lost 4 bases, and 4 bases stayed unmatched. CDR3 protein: CATSDLVWGGTGELFF. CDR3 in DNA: TGTGCCACCAGTGATTTGGTATGGGGGGGCACCGGGGAGCTGTTTTTT.

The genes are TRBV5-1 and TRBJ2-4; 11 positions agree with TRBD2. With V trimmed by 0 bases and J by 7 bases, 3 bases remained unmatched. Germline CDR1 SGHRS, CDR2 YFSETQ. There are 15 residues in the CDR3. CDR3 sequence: CASSLGGTSGNIQYF. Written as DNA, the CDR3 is TGCGCCAGCAGCTTGGGGGGGACTAGCGGCAACATTCAGTACTTC.

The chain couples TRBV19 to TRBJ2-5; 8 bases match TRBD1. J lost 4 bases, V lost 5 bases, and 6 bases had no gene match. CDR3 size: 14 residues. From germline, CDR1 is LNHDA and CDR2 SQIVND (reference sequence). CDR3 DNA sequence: TGTGCCAGTAGTCACGGACAGGGTAGAGAGACCCAGTACTTC. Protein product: CASSHGQGRETQYF.

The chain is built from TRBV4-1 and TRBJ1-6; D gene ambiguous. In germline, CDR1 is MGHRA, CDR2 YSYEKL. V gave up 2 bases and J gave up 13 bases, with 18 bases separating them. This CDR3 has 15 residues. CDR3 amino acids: CASSQSVAAISPLHF. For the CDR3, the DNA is TGCGCCAGCAGCCAATCGGTCGCGGCCATCTCGCCCCTCCACTTT.

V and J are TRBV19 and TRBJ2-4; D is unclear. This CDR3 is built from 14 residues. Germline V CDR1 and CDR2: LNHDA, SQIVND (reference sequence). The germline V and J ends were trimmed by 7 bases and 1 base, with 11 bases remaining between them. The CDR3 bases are TGTGCCAGTACCCCAAGAGAGGCCAAAAACATTCAGTACTTC. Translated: CASTPREAKNIQYF. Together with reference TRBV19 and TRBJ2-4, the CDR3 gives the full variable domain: DGGITQSPKYLFRKEGQNVTLSCEQNLNHDAMYWYRQDPGQGLRLIYYSQIVNDFQKGDIAEGYSVSREKKESFPLTVTSAQKNPTAFYLCASTPREAKNIQYFGAGTRLSVL.

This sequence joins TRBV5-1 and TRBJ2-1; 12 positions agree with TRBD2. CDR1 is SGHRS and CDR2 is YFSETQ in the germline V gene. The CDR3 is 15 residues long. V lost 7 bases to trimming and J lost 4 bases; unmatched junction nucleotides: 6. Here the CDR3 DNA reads TGCGCCAGCTCCCCTACTAGCGGGGGGTACAATGAGCAGTTCTTC. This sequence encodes CASSPTSGGYNEQFF. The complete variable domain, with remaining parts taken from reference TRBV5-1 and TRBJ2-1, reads KAGVTQTPRYLIKTRGQQVTLSCSPISGHRSVSWYQQTPGQGLQFLFEYFSETQRNKGNFPGRFSGRQFSNSRSEMNVSTLELGDSALYLCASSPTSGGYNEQFFGPGTRLTVL.

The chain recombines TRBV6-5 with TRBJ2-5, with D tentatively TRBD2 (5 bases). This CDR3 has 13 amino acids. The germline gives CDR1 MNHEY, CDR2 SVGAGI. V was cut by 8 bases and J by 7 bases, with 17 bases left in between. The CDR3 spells CASSISQRGTQYF. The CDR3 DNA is TGTGCCAGCTCGATCTCGCAACGGGGGACCCAGTACTTC.

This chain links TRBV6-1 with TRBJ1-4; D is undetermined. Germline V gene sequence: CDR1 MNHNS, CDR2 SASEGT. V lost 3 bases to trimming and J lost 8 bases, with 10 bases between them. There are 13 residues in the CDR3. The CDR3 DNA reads TGTGCCAGCAGTGACGGGAGTGGGGAAAAACTGTTTTTT. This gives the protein CASSDGSGEKLFF.

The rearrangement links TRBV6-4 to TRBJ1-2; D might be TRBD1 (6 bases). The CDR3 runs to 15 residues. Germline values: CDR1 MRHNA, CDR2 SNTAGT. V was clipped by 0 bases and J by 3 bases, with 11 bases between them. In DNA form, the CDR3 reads TGTGCCAGCAGTGACTCGGGGGGGGCGTACTATGGCTACACCTTC. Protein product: CASSDSGGAYYGYTF.

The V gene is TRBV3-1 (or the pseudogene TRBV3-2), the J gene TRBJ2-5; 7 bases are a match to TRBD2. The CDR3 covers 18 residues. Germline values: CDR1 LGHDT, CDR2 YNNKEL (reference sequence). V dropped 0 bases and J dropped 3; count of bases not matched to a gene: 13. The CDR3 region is CASSQEGASGNLEETQYF. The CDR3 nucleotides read TGTGCCAGCAGCCAAGAAGGGGCTAGCGGAAACCTTGAAGAGACCCAGTACTTC.

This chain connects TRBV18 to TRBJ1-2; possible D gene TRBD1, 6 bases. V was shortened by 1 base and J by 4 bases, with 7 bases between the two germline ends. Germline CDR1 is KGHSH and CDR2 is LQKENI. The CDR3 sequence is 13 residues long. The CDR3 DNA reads TGTGCCAGCTCACCACGGACAGCCTATGGCTACACCTTC. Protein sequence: CASSPRTAYGYTF.

The CDR3 nucleotides are TGTGCCAGCAGTCCCCCCGCGACAGGGCCCGGGGAGCTGTTTTTT. Protein sequence: CASSPPATGPGELFF. The chain employs TRBV28 and TRBJ2-2; 7 nucleotides match TRBD1. Germline CDR1 reads MDHEN; CDR2 reads SYDVKM. CDR3 length: 15 residues. J lost 6 bases, V lost 5 bases, and 9 bases had no gene match.

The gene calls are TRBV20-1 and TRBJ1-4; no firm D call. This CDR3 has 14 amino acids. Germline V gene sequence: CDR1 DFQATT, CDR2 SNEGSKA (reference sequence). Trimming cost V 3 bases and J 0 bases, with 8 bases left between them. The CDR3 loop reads CSASPGTTNEKLFF. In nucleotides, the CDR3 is TGCAGTGCTAGTCCGGGAACAACTAATGAAAAACTGTTTTTT.

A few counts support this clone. As DNA, the CDR3 is TGCAGCGTTGGCTGGCGGGGTTCACTAGAAAAACTGTTTTTT. Translating gives CSVGWRGSLEKLFF. The chain recombines TRBV29-1 with TRBJ1-4, with D unresolved. The CDR3 length is 14 residues. The germline V gene has CDR1 SQVTM and CDR2 ANQGSEA. Trimming removed 4 bases at V and 8 bases at J, with 17 bases between.